The 27 T cell receptor beta chains reported below all come from one sample, sequenced in a study of PD-1 blockade in classical Hodgkin lymphoma. Generated by immunoSEQ multiplex PCR, the TCRdb table keeps only in-frame clones and is missing some. The sample consists of roughly 50,000 clones, around 85% of them appearing once. With no exception, relapse followed autologous stem cell transplantation in all patients, and brentuximab vedotin exposure varied. The input for sequencing was peripheral blood mononuclear cells (PBMCs), taken at baseline. The receptor source for this set is a human donor with classical Hodgkin lymphoma.

This clone was found once. The genes are TRBV2 and TRBJ1-5; 11 bases are shared with TRBD1. The CDR3 has 14 residues. After removal of 7 bases from V and 6 bases from J, the junction contained 5 bases not matched to a gene. CDR1 is SNHLY and CDR2 is FYNNEI in the germline V gene. The CDR3 sequence is CASKGTGGFQPQHF. The CDR3 region has the DNA TGTGCCAGCAAAGGGACAGGGGGATTTCAGCCCCAGCATTTT.

The genes are TRBV19 and TRBJ2-1; 9 nucleotides align to TRBD1. The CDR3 loop spans 18 amino acids. Germline V gene data show CDR1 as LNHDA and CDR2 as SQIVND (reference sequence). J was trimmed by 0 bases and V by 3 bases; bases with no gene match: 9. The CDR3 loop is CASSIGQGPSASYNEQFF. Written as DNA, the CDR3 is TGTGCCAGTAGTATTGGACAGGGGCCCTCTGCCTCCTACAATGAGCAGTTCTTC.

The chain recombines TRBV29-1 with TRBJ2-2; 11 nucleotides match TRBD2. The CDR3 extends over 15 amino acids. Germline loops: CDR1 SQVTM, CDR2 ANQGSEA. V was pared by 4 bases and J by 4 bases, with 5 bases of the junction left unmatched. CDR3 sequence: CSVVVGLAGTGELFF. The CDR3 bases are TGCAGCGTTGTAGTAGGACTAGCGGGCACCGGGGAGCTGTTTTTT.

The chain joins TRBV7-9 to TRBJ2-5; D is unresolved. In germline, CDR1 is SEHNR, CDR2 FQNEAQ (reference sequence). The CDR3 runs 14 residues. V lost 5 bases, J lost 5 bases, and 15 bases lay in between. The CDR3 coding sequence is TGTGCCAGCAGCCGTATAAGTGTCAGGGAGACCCAGTACTTC. Its protein product is CASSRISVRETQYF.

This chain connects TRBV2 to TRBJ1-5; 7 nucleotides line up with TRBD1. With V trimmed by 11 bases and J by 5 bases, 6 bases remained unmatched. The CDR3 has 12 amino acids. Germline V lookup: CDR1 SNHLY, CDR2 FYNNEI. CDR3 protein: CAGGGGHQPQHF. The CDR3 region has the DNA TGTGCCGGCGGAGGGGGCCATCAGCCCCAGCATTTT.

The chain recombines TRBV9 with TRBJ2-7; a weak D match, TRBD2 (6 bases). The length of the CDR3 is 14 residues. Germline CDR1 SGDLS, CDR2 YYNGEE. Between the trimmed V and J ends, which lost 2 bases and 3 bases, there was a span of 12 bases. The CDR3 DNA is TGTGCCAGCAGCGTGGGGGGATCTCTCTACGAGCAGTACTTC. Protein sequence: CASSVGGSLYEQYF.

The V gene is TRBV29-1, the J gene TRBJ2-5; no firm D call. Germline V gene data show CDR1 as SQVTM and CDR2 as ANQGSEA. The V gene lost 8 bases and the J gene lost 2 bases, with 9 bases spanning the gap. CDR3 length: 11 amino acids. The CDR3 DNA follows: TGCAGCTCCTCCGGACAAGAGACCCAGTACTTC. Amino acids: CSSSGQETQYF.

By proportion, this clone is medium-sized. V usage is TRBV5-1 and J usage is TRBJ1-1; 8 bases are a match to TRBD1. Germline CDR1 is SGHRS and CDR2 is YFSETQ. The CDR3 has 14 residues. V trimming: 4 bases; J trimming: 5 bases; junction bases outside the gene matches: 7. The CDR3 coding sequence is TGCGCCAGCAGCGTCCAGGGGGCTTGGACTGAAGCTTTCTTT. Its translation is CASSVQGAWTEAFF. Full variable domain (outside the CDR3, taken from reference TRBV5-1 and TRBJ1-1): KAGVTQTPRYLIKTRGQQVTLSCSPISGHRSVSWYQQTPGQGLQFLFEYFSETQRNKGNFPGRFSGRQFSNSRSEMNVSTLELGDSALYLCASSVQGAWTEAFFGQGTRLTVV.

This chain joins TRBV30 and TRBJ2-5, with TRBD1 matching 9 bases. The CDR3 is 14 amino acids. V dropped 1 base and J dropped 1; count of bases not matched to a gene: 1. The V gene's germline CDR1 is GTSNPN and CDR2 SVGIG (reference sequence). This CDR3 is CAWSGQGVQETQYF. As DNA, the CDR3 is TGTGCCTGGAGTGGACAGGGGGTCCAAGAGACCCAGTACTTC.

The gene calls are TRBV6-4 and TRBJ1-2, with TRBD1 identical over 9 bases. V lost 5 bases to trimming and J lost 2 bases; unmatched junction nucleotides: 9. Per the germline V gene, CDR1 is MRHNA and CDR2 is SNTAGT. The CDR3 runs 16 residues. CDR3 loop: CASSPEGGTGNYGYTF. CDR3 nucleotides: TGTGCCAGCAGTCCAGAGGGAGGGACAGGGAACTATGGCTACACCTTC.

The rearrangement joins TRBV27 to TRBJ2-1, with D unresolved. The germline gives CDR1 MNHEY, CDR2 SMNVEV (reference sequence). Trimming shortened V by 5 bases and J by 5 bases, and 4 bases separated the two germline ends. The CDR3 runs to 11 residues. The CDR3 DNA sequence: TGTGCCAGCAGTCGACACAATGAGCAGTTCTTC. It translates to CASSRHNEQFF.

This chain connects TRBV5-6 to TRBJ2-4; D is unclear. With 3 bases removed from V and 0 bases from J, the gap between germline ends came to 7 bases. Germline V CDR1 and CDR2: SGHDT, YYEEEE. This CDR3 has 14 residues. For the CDR3, the DNA is TGTGCCAGCAGCTCCCAGATAGCCAAAAACATTCAGTACTTC. As protein: CASSSQIAKNIQYF.

The chain recombines TRBV18 with TRBJ2-3; D call uncertain. Germline V gene lookup returns CDR1 KGHSH and CDR2 LQKENI. The CDR3 has 12 amino acids. V was cut by 5 bases and J by 0 bases, with 3 bases left in between. CDR3 sequence: CASSTSTDTQYF. The CDR3 bases are TGTGCCAGCTCAACTAGCACAGATACGCAGTATTTT. Supplemented by reference TRBV18 and TRBJ2-3, the full variable domain reads NAGVMQNPRHLVRRRGQEARLRCSPMKGHSHVYWYRQLPEEGLKFMVYLQKENIIDESGMPKERFSAEFPKEGPSILRIQQVVRGDSAAYFCASSTSTDTQYFGPGTRLTVL.

V usage is TRBV6-6 and J usage is TRBJ1-5; D is uncertain. Trimming removed 8 bases from V and 1 base from J, with 6 bases in between. CDR1 and CDR2 (germline): MNHNY, SVGAGI (reference sequence). The CDR3 has 12 residues. The CDR3 loop reads CASLGSNQPQHF. The CDR3 nucleotides are TGTGCCAGCTTGGGGAGCAATCAGCCCCAGCATTTT.

This chain joins TRBV7-9 and TRBJ2-1, with D maybe TRBD2 (6 bases). V lost 5 bases and J lost 4, with 12 bases in between. The length of the CDR3 is 14 residues. Per the germline V gene, CDR1 is SEHNR and CDR2 is FQNEAQ (reference sequence). The CDR3 reads CASSPRDFYNEQFF. The CDR3 DNA sequence: TGTGCCAGCAGCCCCAGGGACTTTTACAATGAGCAGTTCTTC.

This clone was recorded many times. V and J are TRBV6-6 and TRBJ1-1; D perhaps matches TRBD1 (5 bases). Trimming took off 0 bases at V and 6 bases at J, with 11 bases between the two ends. The CDR3 runs 14 residues. Germline V lookup: CDR1 MNHNY, CDR2 SVGAGI (reference sequence). The CDR3 DNA follows: TGTGCCAGCAGTTACTCGATGCAGACAGCTGAAGCTTTCTTT. The encoded protein is CASSYSMQTAEAFF.

CDR3 bases: TGTGCCAGCAGCTTTGGAGAATACTACGAGCAGTACTTC. It encodes CASSFGEYYEQYF. The rearrangement links TRBV7-2 to TRBJ2-7; D gene ambiguous. The V gene's germline CDR1 is SGHTA and CDR2 FQGNSA. V lost 3 bases and J lost 3, with 9 bases in between. This CDR3 is 13 amino acids long.

The J gene is TRBJ2-7, the V gene TRBV6-5; D is possibly TRBD2 (5 bases). Germline CDR1 MNHEY, CDR2 SVGAGI. The CDR3 is 14 amino acids. V lost 7 bases to trimming and J lost 2 bases, with 15 bases between them. The CDR3 reads CASIPQSGAYEQYF. The CDR3 nucleotides read TGTGCCAGCATCCCACAGAGCGGAGCCTACGAGCAGTACTTC.

This rearrangement joins TRBV7-7 to TRBJ1-5; 7 bases are a match to TRBD1. The V gene end was trimmed by 1 base and the J gene end by 4 bases; junction bases not matched to a gene: 7. CDR1 SSHAT and CDR2 FNYEAQ come from the germline V gene (reference sequence). The CDR3 extends over 16 amino acids. The CDR3 reads CASSLEGWDSNQPQHF. Here the CDR3 DNA reads TGTGCCAGCAGCTTAGAAGGGTGGGACAGTAATCAGCCCCAGCATTTT.

This clone was seen more than once but under ten times. The chain employs TRBV2 and TRBJ1-1; TRBD1 agrees at 7 bases. V shed 5 bases and J 0 bases; nucleotides not matched to a gene: 6. The CDR3 has 15 residues. The germline V gene has CDR1 SNHLY and CDR2 FYNNEI. CDR3 in amino acids: CASSTRQGMNTEAFF. As DNA, the CDR3 is TGTGCCAGCAGTACGAGACAGGGCATGAACACTGAAGCTTTCTTT.

The genes are TRBV11-3 and TRBJ1-2; 9 nucleotides match TRBD1. The CDR3 length is 15 residues. Germline CDR1 reads SGHNT; CDR2 reads YENEEA. The V gene end was trimmed by 0 bases and the J gene end by 5 bases; junction bases not matched to a gene: 4. The CDR3 loop reads CASSLEGTGRYGYTF. CDR3 nucleotides: TGTGCCAGCAGCTTAGAAGGGACAGGGCGGTATGGCTACACCTTC. The full variable domain, its missing parts supplied by reference TRBV11-3 and TRBJ1-2, is EAGVVQSPRYKIIEKKQPVAFWCNPISGHNTLYWYLQNLGQGPELLIRYENEEAVDDSQLPKDRFSAERLKGVDSTLKIQPAELGDSAVYLCASSLEGTGRYGYTFGSGTRLTVV.

V and J are TRBV14 and TRBJ2-2; D possibly corresponds to TRBD2 (5 bases). The CDR3 covers 16 residues. Trimming shortened V by 0 bases and J by 0 bases, and 8 bases separated the two germline ends. Germline CDR1 is SGHDN and CDR2 is FVKESK. CDR3 DNA sequence: TGTGCCAGCAGCCAAGAATGGCGGGCGAACACCGGGGAGCTGTTTTTT. This encodes CASSQEWRANTGELFF.

This clone was observed a single time. The J gene is TRBJ2-1, the V gene TRBV11-2, with TRBD2 matching over 14 bases. Germline CDR1 is SGHAT and CDR2 is FQNNGV. The V gene end was trimmed by 5 bases and the J gene end by 7 bases; junction bases not matched to a gene: 7. CDR3 length equals 16 residues. The CDR3 bases are TGTGCCAGCAGCCAAATCGGGACTAGCGGGAGAAATGAGCAGTTCTTC. Its protein product is CASSQIGTSGRNEQFF.

The gene calls are TRBV10-3 and TRBJ1-1; TRBD1 matches 7 bases. CDR1 is ENHRY, CDR2 SYGVKD, per germline. The CDR3 length is 16 residues. The V gene end was trimmed by 2 bases and the J gene end by 1 base; junction bases not matched to a gene: 7. DNA of the CDR3: TGTGCCATCAGTGAGACCTGGACAGGTCGGAACACTGAAGCTTTCTTT. Protein: CAISETWTGRNTEAFF.

V is TRBV27 and J is TRBJ2-1; weak D call: TRBD2 (7 bases). Between the trimmed V and J ends, which lost 6 bases and 4 bases, there was a span of 19 bases. Germline V lookup: CDR1 MNHEY, CDR2 SMNVEV (reference sequence). The CDR3 has 16 residues. The CDR3 loop is CASRDRLAEIYNEQFF. CDR3 sequence (DNA): TGTGCCAGCAGGGACAGACTAGCAGAAATATACAATGAGCAGTTCTTC.

CDR3 amino acids: CASSHLAGNTGELFF. The CDR3 region has the DNA TGCGCCAGCAGCCATCTAGCCGGAAACACCGGGGAGCTGTTTTTT. The chain has TRBV4-1 and TRBJ2-2; tentative D call: TRBD2 (5 bases). V was cut by 3 bases and J by 2 bases, with 10 bases left in between. Germline CDR1 reads MGHRA; CDR2 reads YSYEKL. The length of the CDR3 is 15 residues.

This clone was detected a few times. The chain combines TRBV15 with TRBJ1-1; no clear D. The germline V gene encodes CDR1 LNHNV and CDR2 YYDKDF (reference sequence). The CDR3 totals 14 residues. V gave up 1 base and J gave up 6 bases, with 12 bases separating them. The CDR3 DNA is TGTGCCACCAGCAGAGCCTCCGACCTGGCTGAAGCTTTCTTT. This encodes CATSRASDLAEAFF.